The 29 T cell receptor beta chains listed next were all sequenced from one sample in a study of T cell clonotyping in hematopoietic cell transplantation. Documented time point: recipient sample about 28 days before transplant, after cytoreduction. Here immunoSEQ multiplex PCR was the method, and the copy in TCRdb shows in-frame clones only, minus some. The table lists about 20,000 clones, 90% of them singletons. Sequenced material: peripheral blood mononuclear cells, taken before stem cell transplant. These receptors all come from a man between 18 and 35 years old with biphenotypic leukemia. Some clones in this sample may be carry-over from other donors' samples.

This clone was seen more than once but under ten times. The chain carries TRBV25-1 and TRBJ1-2; D gene ambiguous. Germline V gene data show CDR1 as MGHDK and CDR2 as SYGVNS. The CDR3 covers 13 residues. V was clipped by 6 bases and J by 8 bases, with 16 bases between them. The CDR3: CASSYGYGNGYTF. The CDR3 nucleotides read TGTGCCAGCAGCTACGGATACGGGAACGGCTACACCTTC.

The chain carries TRBV19 and TRBJ1-2; 9 nucleotides agree with TRBD1. Germline CDR1 is LNHDA and CDR2 is SQIVND (reference sequence). V shed 3 bases, J shed 4 bases, and the junction held 3 bases outside the gene matches. The CDR3 spans 14 residues. CDR3 protein: CASSMGQGSYGYTF. The CDR3 region has the DNA TGTGCCAGTAGTATGGGACAGGGAAGCTATGGCTACACCTTC.

This chain connects TRBV11-1 to TRBJ1-2; D is ambiguous. The CDR3 extends over 14 amino acids. Germline CDR1 is SGHAT and CDR2 is FQDESV (reference sequence). With 5 bases removed from V and 4 bases from J, the gap between germline ends came to 14 bases. This CDR3 reads CASSPRVRLYGYTF. DNA of the CDR3: TGTGCCAGCAGCCCGAGGGTCCGCCTCTATGGCTACACCTTC. The full variable domain, completed using reference TRBV11-1 and TRBJ1-2, is EAEVAQSPRYKITEKSQAVAFWCDPISGHATLYWYRQILGQGPELLVQFQDESVVDDSQLPKDRFSAERLKGVDSTLKIQPAELGDSAMYLCASSPRVRLYGYTFGSGTRLTVV.

This clone occurred once. The chain is built from TRBV7-3 and TRBJ2-2; 9 nucleotides agree with TRBD1. Per the germline V gene, CDR1 is SGHTA and CDR2 is FQGTGA. The V gene end was trimmed by 5 bases and the J gene end by 4 bases; junction bases not matched to a gene: 11. The length of the CDR3 is 17 residues. The CDR3 bases are TGTGCCAGCAGCCCAGGGACAGGGCGGGCGGGCACCGGGGAGCTGTTTTTT. It yields the protein CASSPGTGRAGTGELFF.

The rearrangement joins TRBV21-1 to TRBJ2-7; the table's D gene call, TRBD2, was not cross checked with the DNA. TRBV21-1 counts as a pseudogene. The length of the CDR3 is 18 residues. CDR3 loop: CASRPGTSGRAPSREQYF. The CDR3 region has the DNA TGTGCCAGCCGTCCCGGGACTAGCGGGAGGGCCCCCTCACGCGAGCAGTACTTC.

The chain carries TRBV9 and TRBJ1-3, with 7 positions matching TRBD1. Germline CDR1 reads SGDLS; CDR2 reads YYNGEE. The trim removed 3 bases at V and 0 bases at J, leaving 3 bases unmatched. The CDR3 is 15 residues long. The CDR3 region has the DNA TGTGCCAGCAGCGGTCAGGGGGGCTCTGGAAACACCATATATTTT. Translation gives CASSGQGGSGNTIYF.

The chain recombines TRBV6-5 with TRBJ2-1, with D possibly being TRBD1 (5 bases). Germline CDR1 reads MNHEY; CDR2 reads SVGAGI. This CDR3 spans 15 amino acids. Trimming cost V 5 bases and J 6 bases, with 17 bases left between them. Here the CDR3 DNA reads TGTGCCAGCAGTCGACCAGGGAATATCGGCAATGAGCAGTTCTTC. This gives the protein CASSRPGNIGNEQFF.

Only one count was recorded for this clone. V and J are TRBV11-3 and TRBJ1-1, with TRBD1 matching 7 bases. The CDR3 is 15 amino acids. V was pared by 6 bases and J by 5 bases, with 12 bases of the junction left unmatched. Germline loops: CDR1 SGHNT, CDR2 YENEEA. The DNA of the CDR3 is TGTGCCAGCAGGCCGGGACAGTCGTTTCGGACTGAAGCTTTCTTT. Encoded protein: CASRPGQSFRTEAFF.

The J gene is TRBJ2-3, the V gene TRBV6-1, with D unresolved. V was shortened by 0 bases and J by 2 bases, with 9 bases between the two germline ends. CDR1 is MNHNS and CDR2 is SASEGT in the germline V gene. The CDR3 is 15 residues long. DNA for the CDR3: TGTGCCAGCAGTGAAGCGTCGGGCGTCACAGATACGCAGTATTTT. It translates to CASSEASGVTDTQYF.

The chain is built from TRBV7-9 and TRBJ1-1; 8 bases agree with TRBD1. V shed 1 base and J 1 base; nucleotides not matched to a gene: 2. The CDR3 covers 15 residues. CDR1 SEHNR and CDR2 FQNEAQ come from the germline V gene (reference sequence). The CDR3 coding sequence is TGTGCCAGCAGCTTAGATACAGGGGGGAACACTGAAGCTTTCTTT. Its protein is CASSLDTGGNTEAFF.

This clone turned up a few times. The V call is TRBV4-1, the J call TRBJ2-2; 13 bases line up with TRBD2. CDR1 is MGHRA, CDR2 YSYEKL, per germline. CDR3 length: 19 residues. The J segment lost 6 bases and the V segment lost 1 base, leaving 11 bases of the junction unmatched. Here the CDR3 reads CASSQVGLAGALVAGELFF. The DNA of the CDR3 is TGCGCCAGCAGCCAAGTAGGACTAGCGGGGGCTCTGGTAGCCGGGGAGCTGTTTTTT.

The chain uses TRBV5-6 and TRBJ2-2; D tentatively reads TRBD1 or TRBD2 (5 bases each). V gave up 1 base and J gave up 3 bases, with 16 bases separating them. This CDR3 has 17 amino acids. Germline lookup yields CDR1 SGHDT and CDR2 YYEEEE. Written as DNA, the CDR3 is TGTGCCAGCAGCTTGATTAATAGGGACGATGACACCGGGGAGCTGTTTTTT. Encoded protein: CASSLINRDDDTGELFF.

V usage is TRBV20-1 and J usage is TRBJ2-1; the D gene could be TRBD1 or TRBD2 (6 bases each). V was clipped by 6 bases and J by 4 bases, with 7 bases between them. The length of the CDR3 is 11 residues. Germline V CDR1 and CDR2: DFQATT, SNEGSKA (reference sequence). CDR3 residues: CSAGGYNEQFF. The CDR3 DNA reads TGCAGTGCAGGGGGGTACAATGAGCAGTTCTTC.

The chain couples TRBV7-6 to TRBJ1-1; D call uncertain. In germline, CDR1 is SGHVS, CDR2 FNYEAQ. The CDR3 extends over 15 amino acids. V was shortened by 1 base and J by 6 bases, with 15 bases between the two germline ends. In DNA form, the CDR3 reads TGTGCCAGCAGCTTAGTGGATAGTGGACGAGCTGAAGCTTTCTTT. It translates to CASSLVDSGRAEAFF.

The chain combines TRBV5-1 with TRBJ1-2; weak D call: TRBD1 (6 bases). The CDR3 consists of 13 residues. The V and J ends lost 0 bases and 8 bases respectively, with 11 bases between them. Per germline, CDR1 SGHRS and CDR2 YFSETQ. The CDR3 sequence is CASSLEQGIGYTF. The CDR3 nucleotides read TGCGCCAGCAGCTTGGAACAGGGTATAGGCTACACCTTC.

The V gene is TRBV19, the J gene TRBJ1-2; TRBD1 matches at 9 bases. J was trimmed by 6 bases and V by 10 bases; bases with no gene match: 12. The CDR3 runs 14 residues. Germline CDR1 and CDR2: LNHDA and SQIVND (reference sequence). This CDR3 reads CATDRGTQGDGYTF. CDR3 nucleotides: TGTGCCACGGACAGGGGAACTCAGGGAGATGGCTACACCTTC.

This chain connects TRBV15 to TRBJ2-7; TRBD1 might be the D (6 bases). Germline V gives CDR1 LNHNV, CDR2 YYDKDF (reference sequence). This CDR3 is 15 amino acids long. Between the trimmed V and J ends, which lost 0 bases and 0 bases, there was a span of 9 bases. The CDR3 coding sequence is TGTGCCACCAGCAGAGATTCAGGGGCCTCCTACGAGCAGTACTTC. Protein product: CATSRDSGASYEQYF.

The CDR3: CASSLSWRTEAFF. DNA of the CDR3: TGTGCCAGCAGCTTAAGCTGGAGGACTGAAGCTTTCTTT. The V call is TRBV7-3, the J call TRBJ1-1; D call uncertain. This CDR3 has 13 residues. V was pared by 1 base and J by 5 bases, with 8 bases between. The germline gives CDR1 SGHTA, CDR2 FQGTGA.

V and J are TRBV5-1 and TRBJ1-1, with D perhaps matching TRBD1 (6 bases). The length of the CDR3 is 14 residues. Trimming left V 0 bases short and J 5 bases short, with 11 bases between. CDR1 is SGHRS and CDR2 is YFSETQ in the germline V gene. The CDR3 loop is CASSLEGGGTEAFF. CDR3 coding DNA: TGCGCCAGCAGCTTGGAGGGGGGCGGGACTGAAGCTTTCTTT.

The chain uses TRBV19 and TRBJ1-6; D not resolved. The CDR3 runs 14 residues. Germline values: CDR1 LNHDA, CDR2 SQIVND (reference sequence). V was shortened by 6 bases and J by 5 bases, with 11 bases between the two germline ends. For the CDR3, the DNA is TGTGCCAGTAGCCAAGACGGAGATAATTCACCCCTCCACTTT. It specifies CASSQDGDNSPLHF. Complete variable domain (other parts from reference TRBV19 and TRBJ1-6): DGGITQSPKYLFRKEGQNVTLSCEQNLNHDAMYWYRQDPGQGLRLIYYSQIVNDFQKGDIAEGYSVSREKKESFPLTVTSAQKNPTAFYLCASSQDGDNSPLHFGNGTRLTVT.

This rearrangement joins TRBV27 to TRBJ2-7; tentatively, D is TRBD2 (5 bases). Germline CDR1 and CDR2: MNHEY and SMNVEV (reference sequence). The CDR3 covers 14 residues. With 7 bases removed from V and 3 bases from J, the gap between germline ends came to 16 bases. CDR3 amino acids: CASNPDSRGYEQYF. Written as DNA, the CDR3 is TGTGCCAGCAATCCCGACTCCCGGGGCTACGAGCAGTACTTC.

This clone was found a few times. The chain is built from TRBV19 and TRBJ1-1, with TRBD1 identical over 8 bases. Unmatched junction bases numbered 5, after V lost 5 bases and J lost 3 bases. This CDR3 region has 14 residues. Germline V CDR1 and CDR2: LNHDA, SQIVND (reference sequence). The CDR3 DNA is TGTGCCAGTAGTCCCGGACAGGGCCACACTGAAGCTTTCTTT. This encodes CASSPGQGHTEAFF.

This chain uses TRBV19 with TRBJ1-1; D is undetermined. The CDR3 spans 13 residues. The germline V and J ends were trimmed by 5 bases and 0 bases, with 7 bases remaining between them. Germline CDR1 and CDR2: LNHDA and SQIVND (reference sequence). The CDR3 bases are TGTGCCAGTAGTGCGGGTCTGAACACTGAAGCTTTCTTT. This gives the protein CASSAGLNTEAFF.

This chain joins TRBV19 and TRBJ1-2, with 9 bases identical to TRBD1. The CDR3 extends over 14 amino acids. Germline V gives CDR1 LNHDA, CDR2 SQIVND (reference sequence). With V trimmed by 4 bases and J by 5 bases, 5 bases remained unmatched. This chain's CDR3 is CASSTLQGAYGYTF. The CDR3 DNA reads as TGTGCCAGTAGTACACTACAGGGGGCTTATGGCTACACCTTC.

The CDR3 loop is CASSLARPSSHNEQFF. The DNA for the CDR3 is TGTGCCAGCAGTTTAGCCCGCCCTAGTTCCCACAATGAGCAGTTCTTC. This rearrangement joins TRBV27 to TRBJ2-1; D remains ambiguous. V was cut by 2 bases and J by 5 bases, with 16 bases left in between. The CDR3 consists of 16 residues. The germline V gene encodes CDR1 MNHEY and CDR2 SMNVEV (reference sequence).

The chain recombines TRBV30 with TRBJ2-7, with D possibly TRBD2 on 6 matching bases. The ends were cut back, 0 bases at V and 4 bases at J, with 10 bases in the middle. Germline loops: CDR1 GTSNPN, CDR2 SVGIG (reference sequence). The CDR3 has 13 amino acids. The CDR3 here is CAWSVGGSYEQYF. DNA of the CDR3: TGTGCCTGGAGTGTGGGGGGTTCTTACGAGCAGTACTTC.

The chain employs TRBV5-1 and TRBJ2-3, with D perhaps assigned TRBD1 or TRBD2 (6 bases each). V shed 0 bases and J shed 3 bases, with 17 bases lying between them. Looked up from germline, CDR1 is SGHRS and CDR2 is YFSETQ. The CDR3 length is 17 residues. This CDR3 is CASSLEGGAPDTDTQYF. The CDR3 bases are TGCGCCAGCAGCTTGGAGGGGGGAGCCCCGGATACAGATACGCAGTATTTT.

The rearrangement uses TRBV10-3 and TRBJ2-5; 7 nucleotides align to TRBD1. Trimming at V came to 7 bases and at J to 5 bases, leaving 10 bases not matched to a gene. Germline values: CDR1 ENHRY, CDR2 SYGVKD. The CDR3 has 14 amino acids. Here the CDR3 reads CAITLTGSRETQYF. CDR3 nucleotides: TGTGCCATCACCTTGACAGGGAGCCGGGAGACCCAGTACTTC.

The V gene is TRBV7-6, the J gene TRBJ2-3, with TRBD1 matching over 9 bases. The V segment lost 6 bases and the J segment 4 bases; nucleotides outside the gene matches: 8. The CDR3 has 15 amino acids. Germline CDR1 is SGHVS and CDR2 is FNYEAQ. CDR3 DNA: TGTGCCAGCAGTGAAACAGGGGGCTGGTCAGATACGCAGTATTTT. This sequence encodes CASSETGGWSDTQYF.